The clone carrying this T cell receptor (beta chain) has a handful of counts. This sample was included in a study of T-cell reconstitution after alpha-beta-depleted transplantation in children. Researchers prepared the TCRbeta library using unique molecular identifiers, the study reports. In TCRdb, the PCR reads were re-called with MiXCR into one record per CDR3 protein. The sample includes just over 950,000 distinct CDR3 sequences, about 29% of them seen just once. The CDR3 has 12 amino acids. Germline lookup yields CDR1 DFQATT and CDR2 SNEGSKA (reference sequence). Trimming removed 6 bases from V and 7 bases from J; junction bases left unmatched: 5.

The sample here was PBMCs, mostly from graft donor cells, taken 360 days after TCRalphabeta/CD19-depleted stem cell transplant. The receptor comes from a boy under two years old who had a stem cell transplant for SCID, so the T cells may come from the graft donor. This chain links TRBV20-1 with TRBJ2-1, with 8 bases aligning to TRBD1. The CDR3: CSAPGQVNEQFF. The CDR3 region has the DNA TGCAGTGCACCGGGACAGGTAAATGAGCAGTTCTTC.